A selection of T cell receptor beta chains follows, all from one sample in a study of Graves' ophthalmopathy and Graves' hyperthyroidism. MiXCR, applied by TCRdb to the multiplex PCR reads, yields one record per CDR3 protein. The top ten clones hold 7% of a sample with approximately 410,000 distinct CDR3 sequences, over 15% of them seen once. Sequenced material: peripheral blood. Every receptor here comes from a young woman with stable Graves' hyperthyroidism. Both conserved end residues are trimmed from each CDR3.

v_call	cdr3_aa
TRBV20-1	SARGGTSGTDTQY
TRBV4-1	ASSQGQGLVDYEQY
TRBV24-1	ATKWRGARQPQH
TRBV20-1	SARPEVAGNTGELF
TRBV6-5	ASSYSRGTAYGYT
TRBV6-2/TRBV6-3	ASSRTIRSGNQPQH
TRBV11-2	ASSLKWIGYGYT
TRBV12-3/TRBV12-4	ASSRDMGGYGYT
TRBV7-3	ASSLAGANTEAF
TRBV6-2/TRBV6-3	AVGDSYTGELF
TRBV7-2	ASSKTTTRGFYNSPLH
TRBV2	ASRKGGGAQETQY
TRBV20-1	SASTAGGPPYEQY
TRBV6-1	ASSVGFSGANVLT
TRBV12-3/TRBV12-4	ASSLARALGREDYGYT
TRBV6-5	ASSFGAYGYT
TRBV29-1	SVWDRSSYEQY
TRBV6-1	ASSESLIETQY
TRBV6-2/TRBV6-3	ASSYGLSNQPQH
TRBV27	ASSLTAAWSYGYT
TRBV6-2/TRBV6-3	ASSYSSQNSNQPQH
TRBV7-9	ASSLIYEELF
TRBV12-3/TRBV12-4	ASSLYTGETQY
TRBV4-1	ASSQDSQIHSPLH